A single sample gave rise to the 9 T cell receptor beta chains below, sequenced in a study of beta chain features in type 1 diabetes. Regarding the study as a whole: Moderately but significantly shorter TCRB CDR3s were found in Type 1 diabetes patients in all four CD4+ subsets.

Of the isolated RNA, all was reverse transcribed, and so the sequenced material was expressed TCRB transcripts. Repertoires were generated with immunoSEQ multiplex PCR, while TCRdb's copy carries only in-frame clones and drops some. The table has about 150,000 clones, approximately 8.1% seen once; the top ten hold under 0.55%. Their specific antigens are unknown. Sequenced: central memory CD4+ T cells from blood. These receptors were obtained from a man between 18 and 29 years old with type 1 diabetes.

This clone was observed a handful of times. V usage is TRBV15 and J usage is TRBJ1-1; 12 bases are shared with TRBD1. From germline, CDR1 is LNHNV and CDR2 YYDKDF (reference sequence). Unmatched junction bases numbered 2, after V lost 4 bases and J lost 5 bases. This CDR3 is built from 14 residues. The CDR3 DNA follows: TGTGCCACCAGCACGGGACAGGGGGCAACTGAAGCTTTCTTT. Amino acids: CATSTGQGATEAFF.

This rearrangement joins TRBV7-6 to TRBJ2-5; D is perhaps TRBD2 (6 bases). Germline V gene data show CDR1 as SGHVS and CDR2 as FNYEAQ. This CDR3 is built from 13 residues. V dropped 3 bases and J dropped 2 bases, with 7 bases sitting between them. CDR3 DNA: TGTGCCAGCAGCTTCGGGACTCAAGAGACCCAGTACTTC. As protein: CASSFGTQETQYF.

This clone was seen only a few times. V gene TRBV18 combines with J gene TRBJ2-6; D unresolved. CDR3 length: 16 residues. CDR1 KGHSH and CDR2 LQKENI come from the germline V gene. Trimming pared 3 bases from V and 4 bases from J, leaving 13 bases between. The DNA for the CDR3 is TGTGCCAGCTCACCTTCGGCTCCCGGGGGGGCCAACGTCCTGACTTTC. Its translation: CASSPSAPGGANVLTF.

This clone showed up just a few times. The V gene is TRBV5-6, the J gene TRBJ2-1, with TRBD2 identical over 7 bases. Germline CDR1 and CDR2: SGHDT and YYEEEE. The CDR3 is 17 amino acids. V shed 0 bases and J 5 bases; nucleotides not matched to a gene: 11. Here the CDR3 DNA reads TGTGCCAGCAGCTTGGTTAGCGTCGGGGGGAAAAACAATGAGCAGTTCTTC. Its protein product is CASSLVSVGGKNNEQFF.

This clone was observed at least ten times. The V call is TRBV5-4, the J call TRBJ2-1; 12 bases line up with TRBD2. With 3 bases clipped from V and 9 bases from J, the junction kept 7 bases outside the gene matches. The CDR3 covers 15 residues. Germline V lookup: CDR1 SGHNT, CDR2 YYREEE (reference sequence). CDR3 protein: CASSSPLAGGVEQFF. CDR3 DNA: TGTGCCAGCAGCTCTCCACTAGCGGGAGGAGTTGAGCAGTTCTTC. The full variable domain, in which reference TRBV5-4 and TRBJ2-1 provide the parts outside the CDR3, is ETGVTQSPTHLIKTRGQQVTLRCSSQSGHNTVSWYQQALGQGPQFIFQYYREEENGRGNFPPRFSGLQFPNYSSELNVNALELDDSALYLCASSSPLAGGVEQFFGPGTRLTVL.

The V and J genes are TRBV7-8 and TRBJ2-2, with TRBD1 as a possible D gene (6 bases). Per germline, CDR1 SGHVS and CDR2 FQNEAQ. CDR3 length equals 15 residues. Between the trimmed V and J ends, which lost 1 base and 2 bases, there was a span of 8 bases. Written as DNA, the CDR3 is TGTGCCAGCAGCTTAGGGGACACTAACACCGGGGAGCTGTTTTTT. Protein product: CASSLGDTNTGELFF. Variable domain in full (rest from reference TRBV7-8 and TRBJ2-2): GAGVSQSPRYKVAKRGQDVALRCDPISGHVSLFWYQQALGQGPEFLTYFQNEAQLDKSGLPSDRFFAERPEGSVSTLKIQRTQQEDSAVYLCASSLGDTNTGELFFGEGSRLTVL.

This clone was observed a handful of times. The chain joins TRBV19 to TRBJ2-2, with D unclear. Germline CDR1 reads LNHDA; CDR2 reads SQIVND (reference sequence). The CDR3 has 15 amino acids. Trimming took 5 bases from V and 0 from J, leaving 10 bases between them. CDR3 protein: CASSPHQTNTGELFF. Written as DNA, the CDR3 is TGTGCCAGTAGTCCCCATCAAACGAACACCGGGGAGCTGTTTTTT.

Only a few counts were recorded for this clone. The chain recombines TRBV30 with TRBJ2-5; 11 nucleotides line up with TRBD2. The CDR3 length is 16 residues. Germline lookup yields CDR1 GTSNPN and CDR2 SVGIG (reference sequence). V shed 4 bases, J shed 5 bases, and the junction held 12 bases outside the gene matches. DNA of the CDR3: TGTGCCTGGACCCTCGGGCTAGCGGGGGGAGGGGAGACCCAGTACTTC. It encodes CAWTLGLAGGGETQYF.

V and J are TRBV29-1 and TRBJ2-5, with D possibly TRBD1 on 5 matching bases. This CDR3 has 12 residues. Trimming stripped 6 bases from V and 2 bases from J, with 10 bases between. CDR1 and CDR2 from the germline V gene are SQVTM and ANQGSEA. CDR3 residues: CSVGQVQETQYF. Written as DNA, the CDR3 is TGCAGCGTGGGGCAGGTACAAGAGACCCAGTACTTC.